The table lists the clone carrying this TCR beta chain with a count of one. The antigen is not known. This specimen comes from a study of T cell responses to AZD1222 COVID-19 vaccine. Findings and limits, study-wide: Just a handful of people given AZD1222 tested seropositive at baseline. White British ancestry dominated among donors, who included more females, and clonal diversity was possibly underestimated. Spike-specific TCR breadth and depth both grew after two AZD1222 doses.

Only in-frame clones appear in the TCRdb table, and some are missing; sequencing was by immunoSEQ multiplex PCR. The sample includes about 110,000 clones, more than 75% of them seen just once. Trimming stripped 3 bases from V and 7 bases from J, with 13 bases between. CDR1 and CDR2 from the germline V gene are MGHRA and YSYEKL. The length of the CDR3 is 14 residues. The TCR sequence derives from an adult in good health. Specimen: peripheral blood, collected on day 0 of AZD1222 vaccination. This chain uses TRBV4-1 with TRBJ1-5; the D is unclear. CDR3 DNA: TGCGCCAGCAGCCAGGTCCTCCAGCCCCAGCCCCAGCATTTT. Translation gives CASSQVLQPQPQHF.